This TCR beta chain is drawn from a study of blood T cell repertoires in COVID-19. About the study: Material from acute and convalescent COVID-19 was sourced from the United States, Italy and Spain.

CDR1 is SGDLS, CDR2 YYNGEE, per germline. Trimming left V 4 bases short and J 4 bases short, with 17 bases between. The CDR3 is 15 amino acids. During active infection, Seattle patients enrolled and were then monitored through disease. Study processing details: Reference gene primer amplification yielded estimated nucleated cell counts. Sequencing was performed with immunoSEQ multiplex PCR; in TCRdb, only in-frame clones are kept and a portion is missing. The V and J calls and clone size are taken from that table; D and trimming were inferred from the DNA. This sample has approximately 22,000 clones, with around four fifths found just once.

Sequenced input: peripheral blood. The sequence came from a woman aged 70-85 years with COVID-19, enrolled during active disease. This sequence joins TRBV9 and TRBJ1-1; weak D call: TRBD1 (5 bases). The CDR3 sequence is CASSPSPGQGTEAFF. Written as DNA, the CDR3 is TGTGCCAGCAGCCCCTCGCCGGGCCAGGGCACTGAAGCTTTCTTT.